This T cell receptor beta chain comes out of a study of blood T cell repertoires in COVID-19. Background on the study: Donors in the United States, Italy and Spain gave samples during acute or convalescent COVID-19. Nucleic acid was either cDNA or gDNA, and it came from T cells, B-cell-depleted T cells, or PBMCs.

V lost 4 bases, J lost 5 bases, and 24 bases lay in between. The CDR3 runs 18 residues. Germline CDR1 SGHRS, CDR2 YFSETQ. Original data processing: Amplification with reference gene primers provided the estimates of nucleated cell counts. TCRdb's table, derived via immunoSEQ multiplex PCR, lists solely in-frame clones and lacks some. That table is the source of V, J and clone size, and D and trimming were worked out from the DNA. The repertoire holds around 130,000 clones, with roughly 80% as singletons. The clonotype comes from a man between 60 and 75 years old with acute or convalescent COVID-19. The specimen sequenced was peripheral blood. The genes are TRBV5-1 and TRBJ2-2, with D possibly TRBD2 on 6 matching bases. CDR3 nucleotide sequence: TGCGCCAGCAGCGGCACCAGGGTAGGAGGGGCAGGAACCGGGGAGCTGTTTTTT. Translation gives CASSGTRVGGAGTGELFF.